A selection of T cell receptor beta chains follows, all from one sample in a study of cytomegalovirus exposure and HLA in healthy donors. Clones were read by immunoSEQ multiplex PCR, and TCRdb kept only the in-frame ones, dropping some. Seen in this sample are just over 80,000 clones; the ten most common clones hold around 1.2%. Material: PBMCs. The receptor source for this set is a woman aged 25-40 years in good health and CMV-seronegative. Each CDR3 is given with its conserved first and last residue. D genes are given only for firm matches.

D gene,J gene,V gene,CDR3 DNA,CDR3 protein
.,TRBJ2-3,TRBV4-2,TGTGCCAGCAGCCAGGTACCGGGAAAGGGGGCAGATACGCAGTATTTT,CASSQVPGKGADTQYF
TRBD1,TRBJ1-2,TRBV7-8,TGTGCCAGCAGCCCGGGACAGCCCAACTATGGCTACACCTTC,CASSPGQPNYGYTF
.,TRBJ1-1,TRBV19,TGTGCCAGTAAGCTCCCCTTTGTGAACACTGAAGCTTTCTTT,CASKLPFVNTEAFF
.,TRBJ2-7,TRBV27,TGTGCCAGCAGCCTCGGAGCGGGACAGGCCGCCTACGAGCAGTACTTC,CASSLGAGQAAYEQYF
.,TRBJ2-4,TRBV19,TGTGCCAGTAGTATGAGAAACATTCAGTACTTC,CASSMRNIQYF
TRBD1,TRBJ2-1,TRBV6-6,TGTGCCAGCAGGGGGAACAGGGGGGAGGACAATGAGCAGTTCTTC,CASRGNRGEDNEQFF
.,TRBJ2-7,TRBV29-1,TGCAGCGTTGGCGGCGCGCATCCGTCGACAGACTCCAAATATGCCTACGAGCAGTACTTC,CSVGGAHPSTDSKYAYEQYF
.,TRBJ1-5,TRBV19,TGTGCCAGTAGTATCGGTCCGGTTAGCAATCAGCCCCAGCATTTT,CASSIGPVSNQPQHF
.,TRBJ1-5,TRBV6-1,TGTGCCAGCAGTGGAACTACTCAGCCCCAGCATTTT,CASSGTTQPQHF
TRBD2,TRBJ2-3,TRBV15,TGTGCCACCGCAGCCCCGGGACTAGCGGGGGTGGATACGCAGTATTTT,CATAAPGLAGVDTQYF
.,TRBJ1-2,TRBV19,TGTGCCAGTAGTATAGGGACAGAGAACTATGGCTACACCTTC,CASSIGTENYGYTF
.,TRBJ1-2,TRBV6-1,TGTGCCAGCAGTGATTTACGGACACTCGTGGACTATGGCTACACCTTC,CASSDLRTLVDYGYTF